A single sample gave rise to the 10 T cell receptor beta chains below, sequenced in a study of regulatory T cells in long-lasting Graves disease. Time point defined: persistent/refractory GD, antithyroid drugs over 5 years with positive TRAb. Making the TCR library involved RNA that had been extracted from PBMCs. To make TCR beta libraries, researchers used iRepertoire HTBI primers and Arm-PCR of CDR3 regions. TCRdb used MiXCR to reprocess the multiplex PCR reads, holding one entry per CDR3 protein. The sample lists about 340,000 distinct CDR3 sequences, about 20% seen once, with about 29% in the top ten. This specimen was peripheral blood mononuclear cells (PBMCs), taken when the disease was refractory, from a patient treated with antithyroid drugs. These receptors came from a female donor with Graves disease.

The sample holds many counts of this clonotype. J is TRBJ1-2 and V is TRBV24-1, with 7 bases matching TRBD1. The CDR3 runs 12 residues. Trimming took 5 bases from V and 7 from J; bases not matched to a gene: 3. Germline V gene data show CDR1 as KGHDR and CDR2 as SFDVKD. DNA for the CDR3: TGTGCCACCAGTGGCGGGACAGCTGGCTACACCTTC. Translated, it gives CATSGGTAGYTF.

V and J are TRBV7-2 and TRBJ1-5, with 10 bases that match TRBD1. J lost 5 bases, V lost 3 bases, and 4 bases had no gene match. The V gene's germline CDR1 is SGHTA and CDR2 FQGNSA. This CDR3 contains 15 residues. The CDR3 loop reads CASSFRQGAYQPQHF. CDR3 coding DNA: TGTGCCAGCAGCTTCCGACAGGGGGCCTATCAGCCCCAGCATTTT.

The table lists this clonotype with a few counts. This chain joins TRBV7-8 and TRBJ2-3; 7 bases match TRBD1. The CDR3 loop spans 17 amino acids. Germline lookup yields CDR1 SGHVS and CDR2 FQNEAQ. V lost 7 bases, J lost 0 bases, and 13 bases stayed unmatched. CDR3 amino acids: CASTSAPYRGSTDTQYF. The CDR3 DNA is TGTGCCAGCACCTCCGCGCCGTACAGGGGAAGCACAGATACGCAGTATTTT. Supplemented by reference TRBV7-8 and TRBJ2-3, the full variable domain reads GAGVSQSPRYKVAKRGQDVALRCDPISGHVSLFWYQQALGQGPEFLTYFQNEAQLDKSGLPSDRFFAERPEGSVSTLKIQRTQQEDSAVYLCASTSAPYRGSTDTQYFGPGTRLTVL.

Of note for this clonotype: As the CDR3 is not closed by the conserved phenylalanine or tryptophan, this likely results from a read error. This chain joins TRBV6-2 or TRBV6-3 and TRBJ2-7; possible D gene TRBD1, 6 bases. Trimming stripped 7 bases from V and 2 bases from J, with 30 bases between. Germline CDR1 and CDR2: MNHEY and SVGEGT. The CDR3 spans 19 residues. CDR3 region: CASTFRQARFRATPYEQYI. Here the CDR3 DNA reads TGTGCCAGCACCTTCCGACAGGCACGGTTTCGAGCGACCCCCTACGAGCAGTACATC.

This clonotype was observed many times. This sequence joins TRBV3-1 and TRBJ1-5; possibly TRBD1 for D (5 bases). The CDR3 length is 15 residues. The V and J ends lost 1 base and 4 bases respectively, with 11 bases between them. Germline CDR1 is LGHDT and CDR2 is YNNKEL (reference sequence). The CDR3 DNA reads TGTGCCAGCAGCCAAGGAGCGACAGCGAATCAGCCCCAGCATTTT. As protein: CASSQGATANQPQHF.

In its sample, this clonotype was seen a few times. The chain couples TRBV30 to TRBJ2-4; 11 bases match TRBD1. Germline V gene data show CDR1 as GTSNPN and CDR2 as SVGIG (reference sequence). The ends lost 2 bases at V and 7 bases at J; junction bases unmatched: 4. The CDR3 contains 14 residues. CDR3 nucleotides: TGTGCCTGGAGTAGGACAGGGGGCGCGAACATTCAGTACTTC. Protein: CAWSRTGGANIQYF.

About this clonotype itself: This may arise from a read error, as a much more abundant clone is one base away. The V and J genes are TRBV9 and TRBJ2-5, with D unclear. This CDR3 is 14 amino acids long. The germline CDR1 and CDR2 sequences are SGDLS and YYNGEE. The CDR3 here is CTSSPPWAEETQYF. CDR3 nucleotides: TGTACCAGCAGCCCACCGTGGGCAGAGGAGACCCAGTACTTC.

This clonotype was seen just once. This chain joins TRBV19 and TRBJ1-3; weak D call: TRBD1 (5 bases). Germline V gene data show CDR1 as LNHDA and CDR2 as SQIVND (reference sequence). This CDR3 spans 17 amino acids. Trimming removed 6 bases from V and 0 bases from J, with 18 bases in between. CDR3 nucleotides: TGTGCCAGTAGCGAGGGGCGGAGGGCGCTCTCTGGAAACACCATATATTTT. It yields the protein CASSEGRRALSGNTIYF. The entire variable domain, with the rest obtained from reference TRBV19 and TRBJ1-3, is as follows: DGGITQSPKYLFRKEGQNVTLSCEQNLNHDAMYWYRQDPGQGLRLIYYSQIVNDFQKGDIAEGYSVSREKKESFPLTVTSAQKNPTAFYLCASSEGRRALSGNTIYFGEGSWLTVV.

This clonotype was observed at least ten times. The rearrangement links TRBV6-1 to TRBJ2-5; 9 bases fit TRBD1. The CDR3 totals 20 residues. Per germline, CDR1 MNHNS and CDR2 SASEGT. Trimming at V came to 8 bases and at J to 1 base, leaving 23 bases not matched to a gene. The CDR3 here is CASPVGDNRGRDFRQETQYF. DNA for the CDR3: TGTGCCAGCCCAGTTGGGGATAACAGGGGGCGCGACTTTCGCCAAGAGACCCAGTACTTC.

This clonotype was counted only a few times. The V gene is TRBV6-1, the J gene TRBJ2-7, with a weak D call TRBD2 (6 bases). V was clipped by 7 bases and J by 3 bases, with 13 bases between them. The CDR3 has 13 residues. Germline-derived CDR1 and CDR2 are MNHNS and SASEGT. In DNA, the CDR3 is TGTGCCAGCAATGGACGGGGGAACTACGAGCAGTACTTC. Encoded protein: CASNGRGNYEQYF.